This is a list of T cell receptor beta chains from one sample in a study of response to subunit inactivated influenza vaccine. Each CDR3 protein is one row after TCRdb ran MiXCR on the RT-PCR reads. The table shows about 650,000 distinct CDR3 sequences, with approximately 15% occurring only once. The input for sequencing was PBMCs from blood, taken roughly 15 days before vaccination. These receptors were taken from a man aged 50-59 years who received an inactivated influenza vaccine. The CDR3 runs from the conserved cysteine through the conserved F or W. Each record gives: J gene, V gene, clone size, D gene, CDR3 protein, CDR3 DNA. D genes are given only for firm matches. A clone size is listed for some rows: how often the clone was seen (once, few, many), or a class if it is expanded.

TRBJ2-2 | TRBV5-6 | few | NA | CASSLVAAGATGELFF | TGTGCCAGCAGCTTGGTGGCGGCGGGGGCAACCGGGGAGCTGTTTTTT
TRBJ2-7 | TRBV4-1 | many | TRBD1 | CASSQDLDRLTSYEQYF | TGCGCCAGCAGCCAAGACTTGGACAGGCTGACATCCTACGAGCAGTACTTC
TRBJ2-2 | TRBV9 | few | NA | CASSLYVRANTGELFF | TGTGCCAGCTCTTTATACGTCCGGGCAAACACCGGGGAGCTGTTTTTT
TRBJ1-3 | TRBV28 | NA | NA | CASSSRAILYTIYF | TGTGCCAGCAGCTCCAGGGCGATTTTGTACACCATATATTTT
TRBJ2-1 | TRBV20-1 | few | TRBD2 | CSAGASGSINEQFF | TGCAGTGCTGGCGCTAGCGGGAGCATCAATGAGCAGTTCTTC
TRBJ2-5 | TRBV29-1 | NA | TRBD1 | CSVPNRQGLQETQYF | TGCAGCGTCCCCAATAGACAGGGGTTGCAGGAGACCCAGTACTTC
TRBJ1-4 | TRBV7-9 | many | NA | CASSLSGEKLFF | TGTGCCAGCAGTCTGTCGGGCGAAAAACTGTTTTTT
TRBJ1-3 | TRBV5-6 | few | NA | CASSLDPWAGNTIYF | TGTGCCAGCAGCTTGGACCCCTGGGCTGGAAACACCATATATTTT
TRBJ2-2 | TRBV6-5 | NA | NA | CASSYRPRTTGELFF | TGTGCCAGCAGTTATCGTCCTAGGACGACCGGGGAGCTGTTTTTT
TRBJ1-6 | TRBV28 | few | TRBD1 | CASRRTGMSSPLHF | TGTGCCAGCAGGAGGACAGGGATGAGTTCACCCCTCCACTTT
TRBJ2-1 | TRBV11-2 | many | TRBD2 | CASSLGLAGGRRSAEQFF | TGTGCCAGCAGCTTGGGACTAGCGGGAGGTCGTCGATCTGCTGAGCAGTTCTTC
TRBJ2-2 | TRBV4-2 | many | NA | CASSPEINTGELFF | TGTGCCAGCAGCCCGGAGATAAACACCGGGGAGCTGTTTTTT
TRBJ2-7 | TRBV7-6 | NA | TRBD2 | CASSSSPTSGYYEQYF | TGTGCCAGCAGCTCTTCCCCGACTAGCGGGTATTACGAGCAGTACTTC
TRBJ2-3 | TRBV7-3 | few | TRBD2 | CASSLLGGRADTQYF | TGTGCCAGCAGCTTATTGGGCGGGAGGGCAGATACGCAGTATTTT
TRBJ2-4 | TRBV11-2 | few | NA | CASSDPAKLDIQYF | TGTGCCAGCAGCGACCCAGCGAAGCTAGACATTCAGTACTTC
TRBJ2-7 | TRBV7-9 | few | TRBD1 | CASSLRQGGSGGEQYF | TGTGCCAGCAGCCTCCGACAGGGGGGTTCCGGGGGCGAGCAGTACTTC
TRBJ2-7 | TRBV28 | NA | TRBD2 | CASSFRTSGASYEQYF | TGTGCCAGCAGTTTCCGGACTAGCGGGGCCTCCTACGAGCAGTACTTC